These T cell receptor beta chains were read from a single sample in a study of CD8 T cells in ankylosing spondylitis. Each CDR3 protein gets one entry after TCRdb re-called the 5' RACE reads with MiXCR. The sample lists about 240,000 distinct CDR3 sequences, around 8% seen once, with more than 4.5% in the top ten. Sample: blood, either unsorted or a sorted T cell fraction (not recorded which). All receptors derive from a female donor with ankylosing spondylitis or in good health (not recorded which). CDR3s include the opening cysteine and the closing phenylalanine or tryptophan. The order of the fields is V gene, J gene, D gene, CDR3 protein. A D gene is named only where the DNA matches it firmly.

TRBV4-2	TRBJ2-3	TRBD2	CASSQDPSGLLTDTQYF
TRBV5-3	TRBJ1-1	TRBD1	CARSTAGTGAINTEAFF
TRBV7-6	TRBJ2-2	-	CASSAGASLPGELFF
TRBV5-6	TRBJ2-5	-	CASSSQGNKETQYF
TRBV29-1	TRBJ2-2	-	CSVKDPRGTNTGELFF
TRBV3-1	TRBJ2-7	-	CASSTSPSGLYEQYF
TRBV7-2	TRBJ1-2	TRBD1	CASRKPGQGGIYGYTF
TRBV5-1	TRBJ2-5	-	CASSYLDGEETQYF
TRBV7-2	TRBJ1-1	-	CASSTYTEAFF
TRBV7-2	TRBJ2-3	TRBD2	CASSFLRGADTQYF
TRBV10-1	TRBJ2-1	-	CASSAGRGPYNEQFF
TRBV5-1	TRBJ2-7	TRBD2	CASNPRAGGGYEQYF
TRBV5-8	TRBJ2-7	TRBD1	CASSGQGRGKQYF
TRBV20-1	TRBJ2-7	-	CSARTDRAYEQYF
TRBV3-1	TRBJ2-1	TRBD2	CASSPASSGKGEQFF
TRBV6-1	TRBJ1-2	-	CASRPGTPTGGYTF
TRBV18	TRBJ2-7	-	CASSPGSFYYEQYF
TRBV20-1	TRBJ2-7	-	CSARGQGPYEQYF
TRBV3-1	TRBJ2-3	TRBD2	CASSALASTDTQYF
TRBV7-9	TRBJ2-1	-	CASSLQQERGEQFF
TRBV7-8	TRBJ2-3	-	CASSLFGRTDTQYF
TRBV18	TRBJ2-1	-	CASSREARNNEQFF
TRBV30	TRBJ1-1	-	CACDKNTEAFF
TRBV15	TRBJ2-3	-	CATSRERDATTDTQYF
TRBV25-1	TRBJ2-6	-	CASSRGRISGANVLTF
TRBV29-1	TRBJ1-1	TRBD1	CSVRGGGRNTEAFF
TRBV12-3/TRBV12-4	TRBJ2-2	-	CASSFVRSAGELFF
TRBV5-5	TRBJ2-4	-	CASRGDLDRFKNIQYF
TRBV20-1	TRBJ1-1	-	CSARDLQGLNTEAFF
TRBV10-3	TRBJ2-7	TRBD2	CATTGLAGGPDEQYF
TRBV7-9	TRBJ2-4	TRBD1	CASSSGTAEGIQYF
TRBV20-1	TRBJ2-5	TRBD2	CSAWLAGETQYF
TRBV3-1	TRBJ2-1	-	CASSPTRTGEQFF
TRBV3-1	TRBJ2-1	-	CASRGTYEGGYEQFF
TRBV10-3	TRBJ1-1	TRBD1	CAISEDRGRTEAFF
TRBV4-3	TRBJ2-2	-	CASSRVTNTGELFF
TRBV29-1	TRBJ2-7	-	CSVTAGWGEQYF
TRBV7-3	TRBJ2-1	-	CASSTTPGNEQFF
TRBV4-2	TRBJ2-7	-	CASSRTGGRNYEQYF
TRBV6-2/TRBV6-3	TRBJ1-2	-	CASSYNYGYTF
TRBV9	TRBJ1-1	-	CASSVGGGWNTEAFF
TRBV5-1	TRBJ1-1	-	CASSHLGTPESHTEAFF
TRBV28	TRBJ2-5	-	CASSLLERSTTQYF
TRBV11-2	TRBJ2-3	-	CASSFRGGMGTDTQYF
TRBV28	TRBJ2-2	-	CASRVAANTGELFF
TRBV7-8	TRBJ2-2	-	CASSPLTGELFF
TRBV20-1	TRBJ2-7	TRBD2	CSAPTGTSGTLGEQYF
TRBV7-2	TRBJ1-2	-	CASSSTSLQEIHYGYTF
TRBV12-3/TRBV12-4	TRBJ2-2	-	CASSPPRRAGELFF
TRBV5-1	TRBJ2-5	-	CASSRQGLQETQYF
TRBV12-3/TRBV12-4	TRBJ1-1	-	CASSPRYGVQNTEAFF
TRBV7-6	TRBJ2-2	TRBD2	CASSLVREGRTGELFF
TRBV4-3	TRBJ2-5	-	CASSQDFESGETQYF
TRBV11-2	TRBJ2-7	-	CASSRPERYEQYF